These 22 T cell receptor beta chains share one sample of origin, sequenced in a study of cytomegalovirus exposure and HLA in healthy donors (dated by TCRdb to about 2017). Library preparation used the immunoSEQ multiplex PCR assay. TCRdb retrieved this table from immuneACCESS and kept in-frame rearrangements only. Not all clones are present; in checked studies, unresolved V genes account for under half, and no reason is known for the remainder. The sample table holds some 250,000 clones, of which around 90% were seen once. The ten most abundant clones make up 0.37% of the sample. The material sequenced was PBMCs. The receptors come from a young woman in good health and CMV-seronegative.

The chain couples TRBV7-8 to TRBJ2-1, with 8 bases matching TRBD2. Germline loops: CDR1 SGHVS, CDR2 FQNEAQ. Trimming took 10 bases from V and 2 from J; bases not matched to a gene: 10. CDR3 size: 15 residues. The CDR3 coding sequence is TGTGCCAACTCCCGACCAGCGGGGGCCTACAATGAGCAGTTCTTC. It encodes CANSRPAGAYNEQFF.

The chain has TRBV4-1 and TRBJ1-3; D not certain. The CDR3 is made up of 15 amino acids. CDR1 MGHRA and CDR2 YSYEKL come from the germline V gene. V was shortened by 0 bases and J by 2 bases, with 8 bases between the two germline ends. The CDR3 DNA sequence: TGCGCCAGCAGCCAAGATCTGAGGGCTGGAAACACCATATATTTT. It encodes CASSQDLRAGNTIYF.

This clone occurred a few times. This chain connects TRBV5-4 to TRBJ1-2, with TRBD1 matching 7 bases. The CDR3 runs to 14 residues. Germline V gene data show CDR1 as SGHNT and CDR2 as YYREEE (reference sequence). The V and J ends lost 4 bases and 8 bases, in that order; junction bases with no gene match: 11. The CDR3 spells CASSLMGQSSGYTF. The CDR3, as DNA: TGTGCCAGCAGCCTGATGGGACAGTCGAGCGGCTACACCTTC.

This rearrangement joins TRBV19 to TRBJ2-3, with unresolved D. The CDR3 runs 13 residues. Trimming stripped 4 bases from V and 2 bases from J, with 7 bases between. The V gene's germline CDR1 is LNHDA and CDR2 SQIVND (reference sequence). The CDR3 nucleotides read TGTGCCAGTAGTAATACATACACAGATACGCAGTATTTT. Its protein is CASSNTYTDTQYF.

This rearrangement joins TRBV6-1 to TRBJ1-1; weak D call: TRBD1 (5 bases). Germline CDR1 MNHNS, CDR2 SASEGT. The CDR3 spans 14 residues. Trimming took 7 bases from V and 3 from J, leaving 15 bases between them. The CDR3 DNA is TGTGCCAGCATGGGGGGGTATGCGGACACTGAAGCTTTCTTT. The encoded protein is CASMGGYADTEAFF.

J is TRBJ1-1 and V is TRBV5-1; 8 nucleotides align to TRBD1. Looked up from germline, CDR1 is SGHRS and CDR2 is YFSETQ. Trimming cost V 2 bases and J 2 bases; bases outside gene matches: 8. The CDR3 sequence is 16 residues long. The CDR3 sequence: CASSFGTGEFNTEAFF. Here the CDR3 DNA reads TGCGCCAGCAGCTTCGGGACAGGAGAATTTAACACTGAAGCTTTCTTT.

The chain uses TRBV6-5 and TRBJ2-3; unclear D gene. Germline V gene data show CDR1 as MNHEY and CDR2 as SVGAGI. The CDR3 loop spans 16 amino acids. The ends were cut back, 1 base at V and 0 bases at J, with 11 bases in the middle. CDR3 DNA sequence: TGTGCCAGCAGTTACTGGCCGCCGTCAAGCACAGATACGCAGTATTTT. Translating gives CASSYWPPSSTDTQYF.

V gene TRBV11-3 combines with J gene TRBJ2-1; 12 positions agree with TRBD2. The CDR3 is 15 residues long. J was trimmed by 8 bases and V by 4 bases; bases with no gene match: 6. Per the germline V gene, CDR1 is SGHNT and CDR2 is YENEEA. CDR3 nucleotides: TGTGCCAGCAGCTCTGGACTAGCGGGGATGTATGAGCAGTTCTTC. It is translated as CASSSGLAGMYEQFF.

This clone was recorded once. The rearrangement joins TRBV13 to TRBJ1-1; D not certain. Germline V gene lookup returns CDR1 PRHDT and CDR2 FYEKMQ (reference sequence). V lost 3 bases and J lost 1, with 15 bases in between. There are 16 residues in the CDR3. For the CDR3, the DNA is TGTGCCAGCAGCTTTCGGGTATTGGCCGCGAACACTGAAGCTTTCTTT. It codes for CASSFRVLAANTEAFF.

The genes are TRBV7-8 and TRBJ2-3; TRBD2 matches at 9 bases. This CDR3 has 15 amino acids. CDR1 is SGHVS, CDR2 FQNEAQ, per germline. Trimming removed 8 bases from V and 2 bases from J; junction bases left unmatched: 8. This CDR3 is CASGGAGGATDTQYF. The DNA of the CDR3 is TGTGCCAGCGGAGGAGCGGGGGGAGCCACAGATACGCAGTATTTT. The full variable domain, with the rest looked up from reference TRBV7-8 and TRBJ2-3, is GAGVSQSPRYKVAKRGQDVALRCDPISGHVSLFWYQQALGQGPEFLTYFQNEAQLDKSGLPSDRFFAERPEGSVSTLKIQRTQQEDSAVYLCASGGAGGATDTQYFGPGTRLTVL.

V usage is TRBV11-1 and J usage is TRBJ2-2, with 8 bases aligning to TRBD1. Germline-derived CDR1 and CDR2 are SGHAT and FQDESV (reference sequence). This CDR3 is 17 amino acids long. The V and J ends lost 4 bases and 6 bases, in that order; junction bases with no gene match: 13. The CDR3: CASSSGQGKGSAGELFF. Written as DNA, the CDR3 is TGTGCCAGCAGCTCCGGACAGGGAAAGGGATCGGCCGGGGAGCTGTTTTTT.

CDR3 sequence: CASTSGPGSYNEQFF. The CDR3 nucleotides read TGTGCCAGCACTAGCGGACCAGGCTCCTACAATGAGCAGTTCTTC. This chain joins TRBV6-4 and TRBJ2-1, with TRBD2 matching 7 bases. This CDR3 is built from 15 residues. Germline V lookup: CDR1 MRHNA, CDR2 SNTAGT. The J segment lost 0 bases and the V segment lost 7 bases, leaving 6 bases of the junction unmatched.

The chain links TRBV5-1 to TRBJ2-2, with 10 bases that match TRBD2. Trimming at V came to 2 bases and at J to 3 bases, leaving 10 bases not matched to a gene. The length of the CDR3 is 18 residues. The germline V gene encodes CDR1 SGHRS and CDR2 YFSETQ. CDR3 sequence reads: CASSFLPPGTSDTGELFF. DNA of the CDR3: TGCGCCAGCAGCTTTTTGCCCCCCGGGACTAGCGACACCGGGGAGCTGTTTTTT.

V is TRBV5-1 and J is TRBJ2-5; 8 bases align to TRBD2. Germline V gene lookup returns CDR1 SGHRS and CDR2 YFSETQ. This CDR3 has 16 residues. V shed 0 bases and J 2 bases; nucleotides not matched to a gene: 6. The CDR3: CASSLAAGGRQETQYF. In DNA, the CDR3 is TGCGCCAGCAGCTTGGCCGCGGGGGGTAGGCAAGAGACCCAGTACTTC.

This CDR3 is CASSRTGLGTDTQYF. The CDR3 DNA reads as TGTGCCAGCAGCCGGACAGGCCTAGGCACAGATACGCAGTATTTT. The chain couples TRBV7-2 to TRBJ2-3, with 7 bases aligning to TRBD1. The V segment lost 5 bases and the J segment 1 base; nucleotides outside the gene matches: 6. The CDR3 is 15 residues long. Per germline, CDR1 SGHTA and CDR2 FQGNSA.

The chain uses TRBV27 and TRBJ2-1; D remains ambiguous. With 8 bases removed from V and 5 bases from J, the gap between germline ends came to 13 bases. The germline CDR1 and CDR2 sequences are MNHEY and SMNVEV (reference sequence). This CDR3 region has 13 residues. CDR3 sequence: CASSSPLHNEQFF. The CDR3 DNA is TGTGCCAGCTCAAGCCCCCTCCACAATGAGCAGTTCTTC.

The sample holds a few counts of this clone. The chain carries TRBV14 and TRBJ2-3; 8 bases line up with TRBD1. With V trimmed by 9 bases and J by 6 bases, 5 bases remained unmatched. The CDR3 runs to 12 residues. CDR1 and CDR2 from the germline V gene are SGHDN and FVKESK. CDR3 DNA: TGTGCCAGTCGGACAGGGTCTGATACGCAGTATTTT. Translation: CASRTGSDTQYF.

The chain joins TRBV6-5 to TRBJ1-4; 10 bases are shared with TRBD1. V trimming: 6 bases; J trimming: 6 bases; junction bases outside the gene matches: 7. Germline CDR1 MNHEY, CDR2 SVGAGI. The CDR3 loop spans 15 amino acids. CDR3 in DNA: TGTGCCAGCAGCTATACCGGGACAGGGGATGAAAAACTGTTTTTT. Translation gives CASSYTGTGDEKLFF.

The chain employs TRBV15 and TRBJ2-5; possible D gene TRBD1, 7 bases. Per the germline V gene, CDR1 is LNHNV and CDR2 is YYDKDF (reference sequence). The CDR3 extends over 15 amino acids. V was pared by 8 bases and J by 1 base, with 17 bases between. For the CDR3, the DNA is TGTGCCACCGCTCACGGAGGGGGCTTCCAAGAGACCCAGTACTTC. Amino acids: CATAHGGGFQETQYF.

This chain joins TRBV19 and TRBJ2-1, with D possibly being TRBD2 (6 bases). CDR1 is LNHDA, CDR2 SQIVND, per germline (reference sequence). The V end lost 7 bases, the J end lost 8 bases, and 24 bases lay between the germline ends. There are 16 residues in the CDR3. The CDR3 reads CASNNWDGAGTDEQFF. CDR3 nucleotide sequence: TGTGCCAGTAACAATTGGGACGGGGCGGGAACGGATGAGCAGTTCTTC.

V is TRBV18 and J is TRBJ2-7, with 8 bases lining up with TRBD1. Germline CDR1 is KGHSH and CDR2 is LQKENI. The V and J ends lost 4 bases and 5 bases, in that order; junction bases with no gene match: 13. CDR3 length equals 16 residues. The CDR3 protein is CASSLPTGTGLHEQYV. CDR3 nucleotides: TGTGCCAGCTCACTACCCACCGGGACAGGTCTACACGAGCAGTACGTC.

V gene TRBV28 combines with J gene TRBJ1-2; D uncertain. The CDR3 is 13 amino acids. Germline assignment: CDR1 MDHEN and CDR2 SYDVKM. The V end lost 5 bases, the J end lost 5 bases, and 12 bases lay between the germline ends. CDR3 loop: CASSPAGRYGYTF. In DNA form, the CDR3 reads TGTGCCAGCAGTCCAGCGGGGAGATATGGCTACACCTTC.